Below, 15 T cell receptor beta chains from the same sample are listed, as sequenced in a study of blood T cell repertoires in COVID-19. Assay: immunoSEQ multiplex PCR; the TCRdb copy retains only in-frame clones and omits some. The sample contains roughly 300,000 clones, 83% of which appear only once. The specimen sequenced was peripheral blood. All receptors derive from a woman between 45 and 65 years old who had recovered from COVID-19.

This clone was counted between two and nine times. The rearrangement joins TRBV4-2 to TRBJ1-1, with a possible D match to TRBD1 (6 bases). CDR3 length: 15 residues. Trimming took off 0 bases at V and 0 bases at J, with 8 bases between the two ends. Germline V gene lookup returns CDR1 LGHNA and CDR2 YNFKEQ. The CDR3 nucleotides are TGTGCCAGCAGCCAAGAGAGGACAGTGAACACTGAAGCTTTCTTT. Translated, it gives CASSQERTVNTEAFF.

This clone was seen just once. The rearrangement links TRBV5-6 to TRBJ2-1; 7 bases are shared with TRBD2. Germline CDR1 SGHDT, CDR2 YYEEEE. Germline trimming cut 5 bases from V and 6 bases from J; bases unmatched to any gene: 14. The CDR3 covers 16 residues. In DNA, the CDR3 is TGTGCCAGCAGATTCGACCGGCAGCGGGGAAGCAATGAGCAGTTCTTC. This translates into CASRFDRQRGSNEQFF.

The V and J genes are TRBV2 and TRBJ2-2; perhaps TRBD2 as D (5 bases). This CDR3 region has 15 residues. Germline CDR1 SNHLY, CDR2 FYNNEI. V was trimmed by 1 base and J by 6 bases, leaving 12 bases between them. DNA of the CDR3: TGTGCCAGCAGTGAAGTGGTTGGGAGCCCCGGGGAGCTGTTTTTT. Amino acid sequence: CASSEVVGSPGELFF.

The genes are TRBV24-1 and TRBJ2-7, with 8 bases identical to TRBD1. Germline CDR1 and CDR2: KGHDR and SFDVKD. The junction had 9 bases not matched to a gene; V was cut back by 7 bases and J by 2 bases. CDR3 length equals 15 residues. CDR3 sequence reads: CATSVPGQGTYEQYF. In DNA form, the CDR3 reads TGTGCCACCAGCGTCCCCGGACAGGGTACCTACGAGCAGTACTTC.

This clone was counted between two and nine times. The CDR3 protein is CASSFDEGQPQHF. The CDR3 region has the DNA TGTGCCAGCAGTTTTGATGAGGGTCAGCCCCAGCATTTT. V and J are TRBV12-3 or TRBV12-4 and TRBJ1-5; D remains unclear. The CDR3 is 13 amino acids. V was clipped by 3 bases and J by 6 bases, with 9 bases between them.

The CDR3 is CASSPYRQSSPLHF. CDR3 in DNA: TGTGCCAGCAGCCCTTACCGACAGTCATCACCCCTCCACTTT. The V call is TRBV7-2, the J call TRBJ1-6; TRBD1 is a possible D gene (5 bases). V was pared by 5 bases and J by 10 bases, with 15 bases between. This CDR3 has 14 amino acids. The germline V gene has CDR1 SGHTA and CDR2 FQGNSA.

The CDR3 region is CATSDWPHDTQNSSYEQYF. The CDR3 coding sequence is TGTGCCACCAGTGATTGGCCCCACGACACCCAAAATAGCTCCTACGAGCAGTACTTC. The chain uses TRBV24-1 and TRBJ2-7; D remains unclear. CDR1 KGHDR and CDR2 SFDVKD come from the germline V gene. Deletions cut 2 bases from V and 0 bases from J, with 22 bases between. The CDR3 extends over 19 amino acids.

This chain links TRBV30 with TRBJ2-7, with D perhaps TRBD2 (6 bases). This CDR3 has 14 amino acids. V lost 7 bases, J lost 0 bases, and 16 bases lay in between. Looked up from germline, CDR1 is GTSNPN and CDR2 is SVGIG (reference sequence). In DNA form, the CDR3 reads TGTGCCTACTCCGGGGGAGGCGGCTCCTACGAGCAGTACTTC. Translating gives CAYSGGGGSYEQYF.

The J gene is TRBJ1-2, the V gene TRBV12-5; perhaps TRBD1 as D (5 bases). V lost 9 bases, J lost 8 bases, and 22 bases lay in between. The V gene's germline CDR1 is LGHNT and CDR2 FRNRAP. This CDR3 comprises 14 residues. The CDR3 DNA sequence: TGTGCTAGCGGACCGGGGGAGGGGAGAGGAGGCTACACCTTC. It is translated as CASGPGEGRGGYTF.

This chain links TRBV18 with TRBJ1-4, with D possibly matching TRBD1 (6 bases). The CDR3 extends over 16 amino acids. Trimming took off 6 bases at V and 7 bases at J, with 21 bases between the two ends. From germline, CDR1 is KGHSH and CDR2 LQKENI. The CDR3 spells CASSSNNGGAGEKLFF. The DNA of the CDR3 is TGTGCCAGCTCGTCCAATAACGGGGGGGCAGGTGAAAAACTGTTTTTT.

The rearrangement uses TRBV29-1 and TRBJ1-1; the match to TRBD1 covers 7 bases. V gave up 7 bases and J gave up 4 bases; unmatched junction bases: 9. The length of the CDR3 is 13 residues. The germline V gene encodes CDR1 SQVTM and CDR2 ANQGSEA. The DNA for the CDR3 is TGCAGCGCCTGTGACAGGGCGACCACTGAAGCTTTCTTT. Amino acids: CSACDRATTEAFF.

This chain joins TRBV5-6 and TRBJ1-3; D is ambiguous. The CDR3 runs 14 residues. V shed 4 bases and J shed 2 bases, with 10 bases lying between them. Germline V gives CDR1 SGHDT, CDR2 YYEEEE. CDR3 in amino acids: CASSRASTGNTIYF. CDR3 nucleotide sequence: TGTGCCAGCAGCCGCGCCTCGACTGGAAACACCATATATTTT. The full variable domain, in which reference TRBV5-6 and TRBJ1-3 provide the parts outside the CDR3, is DAGVTQSPTHLIKTRGQQVTLRCSPKSGHDTVSWYQQALGQGPQFIFQYYEEEERQRGNFPDRFSGHQFPNYSSELNVNALLLGDSALYLCASSRASTGNTIYFGEGSWLTVV.

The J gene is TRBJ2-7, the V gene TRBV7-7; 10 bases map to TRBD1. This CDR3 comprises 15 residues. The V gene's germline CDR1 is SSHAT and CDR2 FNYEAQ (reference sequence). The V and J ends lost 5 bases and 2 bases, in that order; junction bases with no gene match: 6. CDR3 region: CASSAGQGPTYEQYF. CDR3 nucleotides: TGTGCCAGCAGCGCGGGACAGGGGCCCACCTACGAGCAGTACTTC.

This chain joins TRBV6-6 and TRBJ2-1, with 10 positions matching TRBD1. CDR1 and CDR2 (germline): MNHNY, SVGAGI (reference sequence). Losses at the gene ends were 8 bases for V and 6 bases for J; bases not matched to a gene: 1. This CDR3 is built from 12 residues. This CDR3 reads CASRDRGNEQFF. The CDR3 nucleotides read TGTGCCAGCCGGGACAGGGGCAATGAGCAGTTCTTC.

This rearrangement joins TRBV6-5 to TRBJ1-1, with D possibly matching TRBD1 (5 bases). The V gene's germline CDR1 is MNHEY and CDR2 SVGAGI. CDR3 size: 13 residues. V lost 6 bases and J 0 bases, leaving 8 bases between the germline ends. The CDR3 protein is CASRAGLNTEAFF. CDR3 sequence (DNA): TGTGCCAGCAGGGCAGGGCTGAACACTGAAGCTTTCTTT.